The clone carrying this TCR beta chain was detected only once. The data are from a study of blood T cell repertoires in COVID-19. The length of the CDR3 is 13 residues. V lost 7 bases to trimming and J lost 3 bases, with 12 bases between them. TCRdb keeps only in-frame clones here, not all; method: immunoSEQ multiplex PCR. Here the sample spans about 440,000 clones, more than 70% being singletons. The chain carries TRBV12-3 or TRBV12-4 and TRBJ2-5; D is perhaps TRBD1 (6 bases). The sample was peripheral blood. This sequence originates from a woman in her fifties or sixties with COVID-19, enrolled during active disease. This CDR3 reads CASTTGTKETQYF. The CDR3 region has the DNA TGTGCCAGCACCACCGGGACAAAAGAGACCCAGTACTTC.